These T cell receptor beta chains were read from a single sample in a study of cytomegalovirus exposure and HLA in healthy donors. Clones were read by immunoSEQ multiplex PCR, and TCRdb kept only the in-frame ones, dropping some. The sample shows more than 95,000 clones, about 90% of them seen only once. The sequenced material came from PBMCs. All receptors derive from a woman younger than 35 in good health and CMV-seronegative. The CDR3 runs from the conserved cysteine through the conserved F or W. The D gene is left open where the match is weak. A row's size may be missing; if present it is once, few, many or a size class.

j_call: TRBJ2-1; clone_size: -; v_call: TRBV9; d_call: -; cdr3_aa: CASSVAPSSYNEQFF; cdr3_nt: TGTGCCAGCAGCGTAGCTCCCAGCTCCTACAATGAGCAGTTCTTC
j_call: TRBJ2-7; clone_size: few; v_call: TRBV10-2; d_call: -; cdr3_aa: CATAQITGSFSYEQYF; cdr3_nt: TGCGCCACTGCTCAAATTACCGGGTCCTTTTCCTACGAGCAGTACTTC
j_call: TRBJ2-7; clone_size: few; v_call: TRBV10-1; d_call: TRBD1; cdr3_aa: CASSKTGQGHEQYF; cdr3_nt: TGCGCCAGCAGCAAGACAGGACAGGGCCACGAGCAGTACTTC
j_call: TRBJ1-6; clone_size: -; v_call: TRBV27; d_call: -; cdr3_aa: CASSLARRGISNSPLHF; cdr3_nt: TGTGCCAGCAGTCTCGCCCGTCGGGGTATTTCAAATTCACCCCTCCACTTT
j_call: TRBJ2-2; clone_size: -; v_call: TRBV28; d_call: -; cdr3_aa: CASSFARGGELFF; cdr3_nt: TGTGCCAGCAGCTTTGCCCGGGGCGGGGAGCTGTTTTTT
j_call: TRBJ1-2; clone_size: -; v_call: TRBV6-1; d_call: TRBD1; cdr3_aa: CASMGQGHEYYGYTF; cdr3_nt: TGTGCCAGCATGGGACAGGGGCACGAATACTATGGCTACACCTTC
j_call: TRBJ1-3; clone_size: -; v_call: TRBV9; d_call: TRBD1; cdr3_aa: CASSVGQGKSGNTIYF; cdr3_nt: TGTGCCAGCAGCGTCGGACAGGGAAAGTCCGGAAACACCATATATTTT
j_call: TRBJ2-3; clone_size: -; v_call: TRBV28; d_call: -; cdr3_aa: CASSSLGWTSRGTQYF; cdr3_nt: TGTGCCAGCAGTTCCCTGGGGTGGACGTCTAGGGGTACGCAGTATTTT
j_call: TRBJ1-1; clone_size: -; v_call: TRBV7-9; d_call: -; cdr3_aa: CASSLVAIIMNTEAFF; cdr3_nt: TGTGCCAGCAGCTTAGTCGCGATCATAATGAACACTGAAGCTTTCTTT
j_call: TRBJ2-7; clone_size: -; v_call: TRBV6-1; d_call: -; cdr3_aa: CASSEGLGQGLRYEQYF; cdr3_nt: TGTGCCAGCAGTGAAGGATTGGGGCAGGGGCTTCGGTACGAGCAGTACTTC
j_call: TRBJ2-5; clone_size: once; v_call: TRBV13; d_call: -; cdr3_aa: CASSTPREGRQETQYF; cdr3_nt: TGTGCCAGCAGCACCCCTCGTGAGGGCAGACAAGAGACCCAGTACTTC
j_call: TRBJ2-5; clone_size: -; v_call: TRBV27; d_call: TRBD1; cdr3_aa: CASKRTGGLETQYF; cdr3_nt: TGTGCCAGTAAAAGAACAGGGGGGTTAGAGACCCAGTACTTC